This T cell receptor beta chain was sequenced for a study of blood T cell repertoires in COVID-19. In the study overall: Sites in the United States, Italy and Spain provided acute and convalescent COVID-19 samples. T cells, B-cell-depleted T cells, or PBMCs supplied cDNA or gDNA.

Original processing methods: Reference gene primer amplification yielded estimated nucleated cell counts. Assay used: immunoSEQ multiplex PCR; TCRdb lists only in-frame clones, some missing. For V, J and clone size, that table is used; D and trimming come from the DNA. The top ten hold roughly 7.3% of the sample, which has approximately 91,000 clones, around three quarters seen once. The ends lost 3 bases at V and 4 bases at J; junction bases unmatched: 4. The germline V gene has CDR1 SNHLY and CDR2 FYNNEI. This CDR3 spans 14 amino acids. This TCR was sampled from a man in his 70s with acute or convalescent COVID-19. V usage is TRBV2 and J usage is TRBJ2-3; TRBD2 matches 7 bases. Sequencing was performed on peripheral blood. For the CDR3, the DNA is TGTGCCAGCAGTGATCGGGGGGACGCAGATACGCAGTATTTT. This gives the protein CASSDRGDADTQYF.